This T cell receptor beta chain was retrieved from a study of siplizumab effects on memory and regulatory T cells. This clone occurred once. What it binds is not known. Study-level findings and limits: Alloreactive clones mapping to unstimulated subsets formed only a minor fraction. Roughly 80-97% of proliferating CD4+ or CD8+ clones defied assignment to a naive or memory phenotype.

Germline lookup yields CDR1 MNHEY and CDR2 SMNVEV (reference sequence). V shed 6 bases and J 2 bases; nucleotides not matched to a gene: 7. The CDR3 contains 15 residues. The method was immunoSEQ multiplex PCR; TCRdb's version includes in-frame clones alone and lacks a portion of them. The data show roughly 93,000 clones, with just under 95% seen just once and about 1.2% held by the top ten. The rearrangement uses TRBV27 and TRBJ2-3; 8 nucleotides align to TRBD2. This clonotype was obtained from a human donor in good health. Sequencing was performed on non-Treg CD4+ T cells sorted from blood. The CDR3, as DNA: TGTGCCAGCAGGAAACTAGCGGAAAACACAGATACGCAGTATTTT. It specifies CASRKLAENTDTQYF.